Each of the 3 T cell receptor beta chains below was sequenced from the same sample in a study of identical twins. TCRdb re-called the 5' RACE reads with MiXCR, one entry per CDR3 protein. The sample includes over 550,000 distinct CDR3 sequences, 7.1% of them seen just once. These same records also appear under a second study, on yellow fever vaccine responses in identical twins.

The sample consisted of PBMCs. These TCRs come from a woman aged 18-29 years in good health.

The genes are TRBV3-1 and TRBJ2-2; 7 bases are a match to TRBD2. The CDR3 contains 17 residues. After removal of 2 bases from V and 2 bases from J, the junction contained 8 bases not matched to a gene. Germline CDR1 reads LGHDT; CDR2 reads YNNKEL (reference sequence). As DNA, the CDR3 is TGTGCCAGCAGCCAACCTCCCGGGACTACCAACACCGGGGAGCTGTTTTTT. Residues: CASSQPPGTTNTGELFF.

The chain recombines TRBV24-1 with TRBJ2-1, with TRBD1 matching over 9 bases. Losses at the gene ends were 4 bases for V and 8 bases for J; bases not matched to a gene: 2. The CDR3 spans 13 residues. CDR1 and CDR2 (germline): KGHDR, SFDVKD. This CDR3 reads CATSETGGDEQFF. The CDR3 DNA reads as TGTGCCACCAGTGAGACAGGGGGAGATGAGCAGTTCTTC.

The chain has TRBV25-1 and TRBJ2-5, with D perhaps TRBD1 (5 bases). This CDR3 has 14 residues. CDR1 MGHDK and CDR2 SYGVNS come from the germline V gene. V dropped 3 bases and J dropped 4 bases, with 12 bases sitting between them. In nucleotides, the CDR3 is TGTGCCAGCAGTGAGGACAACGGGTTAGAGACCCAGTACTTC. This translates into CASSEDNGLETQYF.